The text below deals with one TCR beta chain. This sample was included in a study of blood T cell repertoires in COVID-19. The overall study: Whether acute or convalescent, the COVID-19 samples came from the United States, Italy and Spain. From T cells, B-cell-depleted T cells, or PBMCs came the material, which was cDNA or gDNA.

The CDR3 sequence is 12 residues long. From germline, CDR1 is SGHDT and CDR2 YYEEEE. Trimming removed 4 bases from V and 3 bases from J, with 8 bases in between. Sequencing was performed with immunoSEQ multiplex PCR; in TCRdb, only in-frame clones are kept and a portion is missing. Of roughly 290,000 clones in the sample, around 85% are singletons; the top ten hold 0.85% to 1%. In Seattle, patients joined the study during active infection and were tracked longitudinally. Sample: peripheral blood. The chain recombines TRBV5-6 with TRBJ2-7; TRBD1 is a possible D gene (5 bases). This sequence originates from a human donor with COVID-19, enrolled during active disease. The donor label of this sample is uncertain. Here the CDR3 reads CASSTQGYEQYF. Here the CDR3 DNA reads TGTGCCAGCAGCACGCAGGGCTACGAGCAGTACTTC.